This is a list of T cell receptor beta chains from one sample in a study of T cell responses to AZD1222 COVID-19 vaccine. Sequencing was performed with immunoSEQ multiplex PCR; in TCRdb, only in-frame clones are kept and a portion is missing. The sample lists about 110,000 clones; approximately 86% were seen once. This specimen consisted of peripheral blood, obtained on day 0 of AZD1222 vaccination. The receptors shown here come from an adult in good health. The CDR3 runs from the conserved cysteine through the conserved F or W. D genes are given only for firm matches. The size entry is marked missing in some rows and otherwise reads once, few, many or a size class.

abundance	v_gene	j_gene	d_gene	CDR3aa	CDR3nt
.	TRBV5-4	TRBJ2-1	TRBD1	CASSLGTGPYNEQFF	TGTGCCAGCAGCTTGGGGACAGGACCCTACAATGAGCAGTTCTTC
.	TRBV7-6	TRBJ1-6	.	CASSSIDSPLHF	TGTGCCAGCAGCTCTATTGATTCACCCCTCCACTTT
.	TRBV5-5	TRBJ1-1	.	CASSLLQGLNTEAFF	TGTGCCAGCAGCTTACTTCAGGGGCTGAACACTGAAGCTTTCTTT
.	TRBV7-6	TRBJ1-1	.	CASSLIHQGPMGTEAFF	TGTGCCAGCAGCCTAATCCATCAGGGCCCCATGGGCACTGAAGCTTTCTTT
.	TRBV9	TRBJ2-7	.	CASSVGWGSSYEQYF	TGTGCCAGCAGCGTAGGTTGGGGGAGCTCCTACGAGCAGTACTTC
.	TRBV6-1	TRBJ2-1	TRBD2	CASSEGGGGYNEQFF	TGTGCCAGCAGTGAAGGGGGGGGAGGGTACAATGAGCAGTTCTTC
once	TRBV7-8	TRBJ1-6	.	CASSLARGAGGMSPLHF	TGTGCCAGCAGCTTAGCGCGCGGGGCGGGGGGTATGTCACCCCTCCACTTT
.	TRBV5-6	TRBJ2-3	.	CASSLAGTTQYF	TGTGCCAGCAGCTTGGCTGGGACTACGCAGTATTTT
few	TRBV4-1	TRBJ1-1	TRBD1	CASSPMGQKNTEAFF	TGCGCCAGCAGCCCCATGGGACAGAAGAACACTGAAGCTTTCTTT
once	TRBV27	TRBJ1-4	TRBD1	CASSLRTGKLFF	TGTGCCAGCAGTCTACGGACAGGGAAACTGTTTTTT
.	TRBV27	TRBJ1-5	.	CASSLTRGPNQPQHF	TGTGCCAGCAGTTTAACCCGGGGGCCAAATCAGCCCCAGCATTTT
.	TRBV11-2	TRBJ2-3	.	CASSLELVTDTQYF	TGTGCCAGCAGCTTAGAACTAGTCACAGATACGCAGTATTTT
once	TRBV28	TRBJ2-6	.	CASSHQTGNSGANVLTF	TGTGCCAGCAGCCACCAAACAGGAAACTCTGGGGCCAACGTCCTGACTTTC
.	TRBV6-6	TRBJ1-5	.	CASSFGRGSVDQPQHF	TGTGCCAGCAGCTTCGGACGGGGCTCGGTGGATCAGCCCCAGCATTTT